One T cell receptor beta chain is described in this entry. Its antigen remains undetermined. No base-level quality is on record; no much larger clone is a single base apart. The record originates from a study of T cell responses to AZD1222 COVID-19 vaccine (dated by TCRdb to about 2021). At the level of the whole study: AZD1222 recipients given second doses at about 4 weeks or at about 12 weeks were pooled, since spike-specific TCR depth and breadth were not found to differ between the two schedules. A total of 233 trial participants underwent TCR sequencing, of whom about 210 had received two doses of AZD1222 and about 26 had received two doses of the MenACWY control vaccine. Enrollment into the trials was organized by age into subgroups of 18-55, 56-69 and 70-plus years, and those subgroups contained approximately 160, 26 and 62 TCR-sequenced participants, respectively.

General study outcomes and caveats: Epitopes outside the regions mutated in the B.1.351 and B.1.1.7 variants were reportedly recognized by nearly half of the unique spike-specific TCRs. Conclusions about previously exposed vaccinees are limited because only six or seven AZD1222 recipients were SARS-CoV-2 seropositive at baseline. No day 14 peak-response samples were available, so repertoires were characterized only after the peak T cell response. The 56-69-year group was small, and its depth increase did not reach significance, likely because of low power. Most participants were white British and females outnumbered males, and the authors suggested that clonal diversity may have been underestimated. Vaccine-associated CD4 TCRs spanned the whole spike protein, with dominant responses in regions 160-218 and 743-854. After two AZD1222 doses, spike-specific TCR breadth and depth were significantly higher than at day 0 and than in MenACWY recipients.

The junction shows trimming of 11 bases on V and 5 bases on J, plus 22 bases between the germline ends. CDR1 is given as ENHRY and CDR2 as SYGVKD, both from the germline V gene. Spanning cysteine to phenylalanine, the CDR3 consists of 15 amino acids. The kept DNA is CDR3 alone, 45 bases in frame from the first base. The CDR3 regions of human TCRbeta chains were subjected to immunosequencing. On the study's bioinformatics: Repertoire TCRs were matched against a reference library of SARS-CoV-2-specific TCRs generated with the MIRA antigen-specificity platform. Breadth was defined as the fraction of unique TCRs that were SARS-CoV-2-associated, and depth was defined as the fraction of total T cells that were SARS-CoV-2-associated. Each spike-specific TCR was assigned to its reactive spike region and to a CD4 or CD8 class using the MIRA data. Log10-transformed breadth and depth values were compared by one-way ANOVA with Sidak's multiple comparisons tests. What TCRdb holds here is the immuneACCESS table cut down to in-frame rearrangements. Part of the clones is not present; checked against another copy, under half of the missing clones reflect an unresolved V gene, and the others are unexplained. V and J calls and clone size are given by that table; D and trimming were obtained from the DNA. The sample has roughly 100,000 clones on record, approximately 91% of them singletons. 15% to 20% of the sample belongs to the ten largest clones.

The sample's time point label, in plain terms: baseline before first vaccination. Samples from vaccinated people were obtained from the UK trials COV001 and COV002, which included a single-blind randomized controlled phase 2/3 trial of AZD1222 (ChAdOx1 nCoV-19) in healthy adults. Trial participant PBMC samples were collected at day 0 and day 28 after the second dose for TCRbeta chain sequencing. Sequencing used peripheral blood, obtained on day 0 of AZD1222 vaccination. The rearranged chain carries TRBV10-3 and TRBJ2-1; the D gene is perhaps TRBD2, from 7 matching bases. The origin of this receptor is an adult in good health. The CDR3 region has the sequence CAATSVGGGNNEQFF. The nucleotide sequence is TGTGCCGCCACCTCCGTAGGGGGGGGGAACAATGAGCAGTTCTTC.